This TCR beta chain appears in the sequencing data of a study of cytomegalovirus exposure and HLA in healthy donors. General study findings and limits: Other equally common chains were less clonally expanded than HLA-associated TCR beta chains, a later analysis showed.

CDR1 and CDR2 from the germline V gene are MNHNY and SVGAGI (reference sequence). CDR3 size: 15 residues. V lost 9 bases and J 6 bases, leaving 24 bases between the germline ends. This clone was seen more than once but under ten times. The antigen remains unidentified. A multiplex PCR was run with 60 Vbeta primers and 13 Jbeta primers. Data came from immunoSEQ multiplex PCR; TCRdb stores just in-frame clones and leaves some out. Of about 19,000 clones detected, about four fifths appear once; the ten largest clones hold over 20%. The chain recombines TRBV6-6 with TRBJ2-7, with TRBD2 as a possible D gene (7 bases). Sequencing input: PBMCs. The sequence derives from a human donor in good health. CDR3: CASRTQGQGGGEQYF. Here the CDR3 DNA reads TGTGCCAGTCGGACTCAAGGGCAGGGAGGGGGCGAGCAGTACTTC.